This T cell receptor (beta chain) came from a study of blood T cell repertoires in COVID-19. Study background: Donors in the United States, Italy and Spain gave samples during acute or convalescent COVID-19. Sources were T cells, B-cell-depleted T cells, or PBMCs; the material itself was cDNA or gDNA.

Original analysis: Estimates of nucleated cell counts were drawn from the amplification of reference gene primers. Assay used: immunoSEQ multiplex PCR; TCRdb lists only in-frame clones, some missing. Clone size and the V and J calls come from that table; the DNA yielded D and trimming. The sample yields 210,000 or so clones, roughly nine tenths seen once. The specimen was peripheral blood. The TCR was taken from a man aged 30-40 years with acute or convalescent COVID-19.

CDR3 coding DNA: TGTGCCAGCAGTTTAAGTGGCAGGGGAGCTTTCTTT. Its translation: CASSLSGRGAFF. The genes are TRBV28 and TRBJ1-1; D might be TRBD1 (6 bases). CDR3 length: 12 residues. Trimming removed 2 bases from V and 10 bases from J, with 11 bases in between. Germline V lookup: CDR1 MDHEN, CDR2 SYDVKM.